The 15 T cell receptor beta chains below all came from one sample that was sequenced in a study of T cell repertoires in cytomegalovirus infection. MiXCR, applied by TCRdb to the reads, yields one record per CDR3 protein. The sample lists hundreds of thousands of distinct CDR3 sequences, approximately 34% occurring once. Input material: PBMCs. The source of these receptors is a human donor in good health (CMV status not recorded). Some clones in this sample may be carry-over from other donors' samples.

Written as DNA, the CDR3 is TGTGCCAGCCGTGCGGATCAGCCCCAGCATTTT. Translated, it gives CASRADQPQHF. J is TRBJ1-5 and V is TRBV28; D is ambiguous. Germline V gene sequence: CDR1 MDHEN, CDR2 SYDVKM. Trimming stripped 8 bases from V and 5 bases from J, with 7 bases between. The CDR3 has 11 residues.

CDR3 sequence reads: CAWSVAGREQYF. Written as DNA, the CDR3 is TGTGCCTGGAGTGTCGCAGGCCGCGAGCAGTACTTC. The chain recombines TRBV30 with TRBJ2-7; no definite D call. Trimming took off 0 bases at V and 6 bases at J, with 9 bases between the two ends. The CDR3 runs 12 residues. Germline loops: CDR1 GTSNPN, CDR2 SVGIG (reference sequence).

The chain couples TRBV7-3 to TRBJ1-1; no clear D. CDR1 and CDR2 (germline): SGHTA, FQGTGA. Trimming took 5 bases from V and 8 from J, leaving 15 bases between them. The CDR3 runs to 13 residues. CDR3 coding DNA: TGTGCCAGCAGCCGAACGGACGGTACCGAAGCTTTCTTT. It specifies CASSRTDGTEAFF.

This clonotype was counted at least ten times. V and J are TRBV7-8 and TRBJ2-7; maybe TRBD2 (6 bases). V was cut by 5 bases and J by 6 bases, with 20 bases left in between. The CDR3 is 15 amino acids. Germline assignment: CDR1 SGHVS and CDR2 FQNEAQ. This CDR3 is CASSPQAGLSSEQYF. Here the CDR3 DNA reads TGTGCCAGCAGCCCCCAGGCCGGACTATCTTCCGAGCAGTACTTC.

This clonotype appeared a few times. The chain uses TRBV28 and TRBJ1-3; a weak D match, TRBD1 (5 bases). This CDR3 contains 16 residues. The germline CDR1 and CDR2 sequences are MDHEN and SYDVKM. V lost 1 base to trimming and J lost 1 base, with 11 bases between them. The CDR3 DNA reads TGTGCCAGCAGTTTATTGTGGGGGACTTCTGGAAACACCATATATTTT. Encoded protein: CASSLLWGTSGNTIYF. Drawing the rest from reference TRBV28 and TRBJ1-3, the complete variable domain is DVKVTQSSRYLVKRTGEKVFLECVQDMDHENMFWYRQDPGLGLRLIYFSYDVKMKEKGDIPEGYSVSREKKERFSLILESASTNQTSMYLCASSLLWGTSGNTIYFGEGSWLTVV.

This chain joins TRBV5-4 and TRBJ2-3; D not certain. V was cut by 0 bases and J by 14 bases, with 13 bases left in between. Germline CDR1 is SGHNT and CDR2 is YYREEE (reference sequence). The CDR3 spans 12 residues. The CDR3 bases are TGTGCCAGCAGCTTGGAGCAGAAAGAACGGTATTTT. It yields the protein CASSLEQKERYF. The full variable domain, completed using reference TRBV5-4 and TRBJ2-3, is ETGVTQSPTHLIKTRGQQVTLRCSSQSGHNTVSWYQQALGQGPQFIFQYYREEENGRGNFPPRFSGLQFPNYSSELNVNALELDDSALYLCASSLEQKERYFGPGTRLTVL.

Worth noting for this clonotype: Germline and junction disagree at one end, which may indicate a read error. This chain connects TRBV6-5 to TRBJ1-5; weak D call: TRBD1 (5 bases). CDR1 and CDR2 (germline): MNHEY, SVGAGI. The CDR3 totals 13 residues. This CDR3 reads CASSYGTNPPQHF. The CDR3 bases are TGTGCCAGCAGTTATGGGACCAATCCGCCCCAGCATTTT.

Only a few counts were recorded for this clonotype. This chain connects TRBV27 to TRBJ2-1; D unresolved. The germline V and J ends were trimmed by 3 bases and 0 bases, with 12 bases remaining between them. Germline V lookup: CDR1 MNHEY, CDR2 SMNVEV (reference sequence). This CDR3 region has 16 residues. CDR3 coding DNA: TGTGCCAGCAGTTTTATTTTCTCGAGCTCCTACAATGAGCAGTTCTTC. Its translation: CASSFIFSSSYNEQFF.

This sequence joins TRBV2 and TRBJ2-1; 9 nucleotides align to TRBD1. After removal of 6 bases from V and 4 bases from J, the junction contained 1 base not matched to a gene. Germline V gene lookup returns CDR1 SNHLY and CDR2 FYNNEI. This CDR3 has 13 amino acids. The chain's CDR3 is CASRDRGYNEQFF. CDR3 nucleotides: TGTGCCAGCAGGGACAGGGGATACAATGAGCAGTTCTTC. The full variable domain, with the rest looked up from reference TRBV2 and TRBJ2-1, is EPEVTQTPSHQVTQMGQEVILRCVPISNHLYFYWYRQILGQKVEFLVSFYNNEISEKSEIFDDQFSVERPDGSNFTLKIRSTKLEDSAMYFCASRDRGYNEQFFGPGTRLTVL.

The chain is built from TRBV7-6 and TRBJ1-1, with D maybe TRBD1 (5 bases). V shed 5 bases and J shed 3 bases, with 16 bases lying between them. The germline V gene encodes CDR1 SGHVS and CDR2 FNYEAQ. The CDR3 is 15 residues long. The CDR3 is CASSLRPGRHTEAFF. CDR3 sequence (DNA): TGTGCCAGCAGCCTACGGCCGGGACGCCACACTGAAGCTTTCTTT.

This clonotype was detected once. The CDR3 protein is CASSAGQLADTGELFF. Written as DNA, the CDR3 is TGTGCCAGTAGTGCCGGACAGTTAGCGGACACCGGGGAGCTGTTTTTT. The V gene is TRBV19, the J gene TRBJ2-2; either TRBD1 or TRBD2 may fit D (6 bases each). The CDR3 spans 16 residues. The V end lost 5 bases, the J end lost 3 bases, and 16 bases lay between the germline ends. Germline CDR1 and CDR2: LNHDA and SQIVND (reference sequence).

This clonotype has more than one count but fewer than ten. V is TRBV10-3 and J is TRBJ2-1; 7 bases line up with TRBD2. Trimming removed 11 bases from V and 8 bases from J; junction bases left unmatched: 12. This CDR3 has 13 residues. Germline V gene lookup returns CDR1 ENHRY and CDR2 SYGVKD. CDR3 coding DNA: TGTGCCGGGGGGGGTCGTGGAGAGGATGAGCAGTTCTTC. It specifies CAGGGRGEDEQFF.

Of note for this clonotype: With a much larger clone just one base away, this may be a read error. The chain is built from TRBV5-4 and TRBJ1-4; 8 bases fit TRBD1. Per the germline V gene, CDR1 is SGHNT and CDR2 is YYREEE (reference sequence). The CDR3 length is 14 residues. V was pared by 3 bases and J by 4 bases, with 2 bases of the junction left unmatched. The chain's CDR3 is CASSSTGVNEKLFF. CDR3 bases: TGTGCCAGCAGCTCGACAGGGGTTAATGAAAAACTGTTTTTT. The full variable domain, with the rest looked up from reference TRBV5-4 and TRBJ1-4, is ETGVTQSPTHLIKTRGQQVTLRCSSQSGHNTVSWYQQALGQGPQFIFQYYREEENGRGNFPPRFSGLQFPNYSSELNVNALELDDSALYLCASSSTGVNEKLFFGSGTQLSVL.

The V gene is TRBV19, the J gene TRBJ1-5; maybe TRBD1 (5 bases). The CDR3 length is 15 residues. CDR1 and CDR2 (germline): LNHDA, SQIVND (reference sequence). Trimming left V 3 bases short and J 1 base short, with 10 bases between. Here the CDR3 reads CASSIRGASNQPQHF. DNA for the CDR3: TGTGCCAGTAGTATTCGAGGGGCGAGCAATCAGCCCCAGCATTTT.

This clonotype was found a few times. The chain employs TRBV28 and TRBJ2-7; no clear D gene. V was shortened by 3 bases and J by 0 bases, with 18 bases between the two germline ends. This CDR3 region has 17 residues. Germline V gene lookup returns CDR1 MDHEN and CDR2 SYDVKM. The CDR3 bases are TGTGCCAGCAGTTTGGGCCCCTTCACGGAGAGCTCCTACGAGCAGTACTTC. Its protein product is CASSLGPFTESSYEQYF.